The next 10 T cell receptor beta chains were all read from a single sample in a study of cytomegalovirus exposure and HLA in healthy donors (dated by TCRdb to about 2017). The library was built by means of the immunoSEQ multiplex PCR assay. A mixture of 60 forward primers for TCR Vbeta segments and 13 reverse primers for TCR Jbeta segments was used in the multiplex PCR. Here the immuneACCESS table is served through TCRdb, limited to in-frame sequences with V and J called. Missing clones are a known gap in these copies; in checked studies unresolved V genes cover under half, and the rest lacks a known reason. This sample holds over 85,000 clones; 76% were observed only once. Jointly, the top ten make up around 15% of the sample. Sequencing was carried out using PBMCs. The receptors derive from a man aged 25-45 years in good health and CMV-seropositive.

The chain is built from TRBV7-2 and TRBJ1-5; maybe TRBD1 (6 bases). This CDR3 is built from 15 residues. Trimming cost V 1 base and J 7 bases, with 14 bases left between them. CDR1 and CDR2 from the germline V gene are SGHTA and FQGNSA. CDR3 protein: CASSLGPQGGQPQHF. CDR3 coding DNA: TGTGCCAGCAGCTTAGGTCCACAGGGTGGCCAGCCCCAGCATTTT. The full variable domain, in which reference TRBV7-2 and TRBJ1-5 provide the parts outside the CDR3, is GAGVSQSPSNKVTEKGKDVELRCDPISGHTALYWYRQSLGQGLEFLIYFQGNSAPDKSGLPSDRFSAERTGGSVSTLTIQRTQQEDSAVYLCASSLGPQGGQPQHFGDGTRLSIL.

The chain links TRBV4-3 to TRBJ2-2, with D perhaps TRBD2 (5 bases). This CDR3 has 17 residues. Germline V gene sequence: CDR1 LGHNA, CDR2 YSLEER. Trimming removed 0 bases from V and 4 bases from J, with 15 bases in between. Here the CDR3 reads CASSQDTGTIVTGELFF. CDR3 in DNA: TGCGCCAGCAGCCAAGATACGGGAACTATCGTCACCGGGGAGCTGTTTTTT.

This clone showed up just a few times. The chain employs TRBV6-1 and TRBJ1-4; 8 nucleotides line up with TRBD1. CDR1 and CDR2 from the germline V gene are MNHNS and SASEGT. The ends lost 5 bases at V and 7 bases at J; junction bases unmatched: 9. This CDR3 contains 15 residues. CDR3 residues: CASSLTGEISEKLFF. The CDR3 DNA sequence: TGTGCCAGCAGTTTGACAGGGGAAATAAGTGAAAAACTGTTTTTT.

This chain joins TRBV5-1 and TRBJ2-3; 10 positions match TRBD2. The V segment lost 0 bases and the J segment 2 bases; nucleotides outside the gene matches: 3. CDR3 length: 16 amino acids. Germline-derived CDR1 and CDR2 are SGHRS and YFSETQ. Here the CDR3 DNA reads TGCGCCAGCAGCTTGGAGCTAGCGGGGGACACAGATACGCAGTATTTT. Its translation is CASSLELAGDTDTQYF.

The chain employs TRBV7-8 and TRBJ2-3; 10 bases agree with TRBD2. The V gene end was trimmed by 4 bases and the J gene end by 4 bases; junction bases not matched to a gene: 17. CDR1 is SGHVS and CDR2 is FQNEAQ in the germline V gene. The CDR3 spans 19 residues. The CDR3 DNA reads TGTGCCAGCAGCTCCCCAAGGGCCAGCGGGGGGGCTTTGCCAGATACGCAGTATTTT. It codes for CASSSPRASGGALPDTQYF.

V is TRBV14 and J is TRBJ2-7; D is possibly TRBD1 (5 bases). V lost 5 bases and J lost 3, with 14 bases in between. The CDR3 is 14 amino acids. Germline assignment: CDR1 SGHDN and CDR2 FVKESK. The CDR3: CASSKSGSDYEQYF. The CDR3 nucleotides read TGTGCCAGCAGCAAATCAGGGTCCGACTACGAGCAGTACTTC.

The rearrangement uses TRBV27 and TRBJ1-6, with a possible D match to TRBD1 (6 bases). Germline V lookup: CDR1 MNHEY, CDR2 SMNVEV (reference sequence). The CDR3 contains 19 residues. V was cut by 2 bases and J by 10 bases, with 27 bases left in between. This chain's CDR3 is CASSLRIRTRGPYMSPLHF. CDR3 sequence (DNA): TGTGCCAGCAGTTTACGGATCCGAACCAGGGGTCCCTATATGTCACCCCTCCACTTT.

The CDR3: CATSGAAGYYNEQFF. The CDR3, as DNA: TGTGCCACCTCAGGGGCAGCGGGGTACTACAATGAGCAGTTCTTC. J is TRBJ2-1 and V is TRBV15; D possibly corresponds to TRBD2 (7 bases). This CDR3 has 15 amino acids. Looked up from germline, CDR1 is LNHNV and CDR2 is YYDKDF (reference sequence). The V end lost 8 bases, the J end lost 3 bases, and 17 bases lay between the germline ends.

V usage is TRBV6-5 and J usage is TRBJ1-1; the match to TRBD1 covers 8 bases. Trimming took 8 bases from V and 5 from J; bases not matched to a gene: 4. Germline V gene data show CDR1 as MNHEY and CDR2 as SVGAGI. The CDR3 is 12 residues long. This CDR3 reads CASWTGRTEAFF. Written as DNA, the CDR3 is TGTGCCAGCTGGACAGGGAGGACTGAAGCTTTCTTT.

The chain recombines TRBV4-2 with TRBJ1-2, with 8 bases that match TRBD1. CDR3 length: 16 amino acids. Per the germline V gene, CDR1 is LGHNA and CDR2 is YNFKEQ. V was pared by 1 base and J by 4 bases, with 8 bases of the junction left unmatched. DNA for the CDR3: TGTGCCAGCAGCCAAGCTGGCGAACAGGGGGGCTATGGCTACACCTTC. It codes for CASSQAGEQGGYGYTF.